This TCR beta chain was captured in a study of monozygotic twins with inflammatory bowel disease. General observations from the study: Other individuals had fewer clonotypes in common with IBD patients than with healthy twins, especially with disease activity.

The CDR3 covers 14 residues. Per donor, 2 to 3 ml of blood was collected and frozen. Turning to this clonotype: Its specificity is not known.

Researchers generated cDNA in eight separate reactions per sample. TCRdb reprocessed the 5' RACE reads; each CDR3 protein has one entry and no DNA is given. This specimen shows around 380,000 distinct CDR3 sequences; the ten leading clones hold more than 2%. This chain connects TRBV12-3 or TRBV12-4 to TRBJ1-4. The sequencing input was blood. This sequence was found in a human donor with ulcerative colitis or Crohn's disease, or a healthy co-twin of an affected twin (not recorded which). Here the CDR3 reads CASSLAGSNEKLFF.